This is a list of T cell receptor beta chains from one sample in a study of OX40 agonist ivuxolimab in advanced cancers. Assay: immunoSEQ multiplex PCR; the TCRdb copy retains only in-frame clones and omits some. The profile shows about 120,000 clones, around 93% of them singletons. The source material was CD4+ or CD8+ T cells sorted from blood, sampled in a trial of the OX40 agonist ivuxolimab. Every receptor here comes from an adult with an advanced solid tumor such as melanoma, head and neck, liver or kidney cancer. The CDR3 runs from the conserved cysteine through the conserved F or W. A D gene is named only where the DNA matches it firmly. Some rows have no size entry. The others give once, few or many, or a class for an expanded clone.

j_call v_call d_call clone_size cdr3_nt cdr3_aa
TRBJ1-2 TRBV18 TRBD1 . TGTGCCAGCTCACCCTCACGAGACAGGGCCTATGGCTACACCTTC CASSPSRDRAYGYTF
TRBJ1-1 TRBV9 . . TGTGCCAGCAGCGTAGCCCCACAGGGCCCGAACACTGAAGCTTTCTTT CASSVAPQGPNTEAFF
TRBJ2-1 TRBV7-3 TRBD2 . TGTGCCAGCAGCTCCTCCGGACTAGCGACCCTCGATGAGCAGTTCTTC CASSSSGLATLDEQFF
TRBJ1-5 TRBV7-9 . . TGTGCCAGCAGCTTCGGGGGCCCAAATCAGCCCCAGCATTTT CASSFGGPNQPQHF
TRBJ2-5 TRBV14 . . TGTGCCAGCAGCCAATTAGAGACCCAGTACTTC CASSQLETQYF
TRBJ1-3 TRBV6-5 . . TGTGCCAGCAGTTACTCAATACAGGGAACTGGAAACACCATATATTTT CASSYSIQGTGNTIYF
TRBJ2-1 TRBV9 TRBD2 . TGTGCCAGCAGCGGGACTAGCGGGCTCTCCTACAATGAGCAGTTCTTC CASSGTSGLSYNEQFF
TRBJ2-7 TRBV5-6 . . TGTGCCAGCAGCTTGCTTGGCCCTCAGGGGGAGCAGTACTTC CASSLLGPQGEQYF
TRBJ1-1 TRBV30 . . TGTGCCTGGAGCACTGAAGCTTTCTTT CAWSTEAFF
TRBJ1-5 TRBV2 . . TGTGCCAGCAGTGAAGCGGGGGGAAGGAATCAGCCCCAGCATTTT CASSEAGGRNQPQHF
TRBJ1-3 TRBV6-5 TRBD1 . TGTGCCAGCAGCTGGGGACAGCCCTCTGGAAACACCATATATTTT CASSWGQPSGNTIYF
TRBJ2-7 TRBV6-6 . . TGTGCCAGCAGTTACTTGTCGACCTCCTACGAGCAGTACTTC CASSYLSTSYEQYF
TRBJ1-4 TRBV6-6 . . TGTGCCAGCAGTTACTCGTCAGGGGTCGGGGAAAAACTGTTTTTT CASSYSSGVGEKLFF
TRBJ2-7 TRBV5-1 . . TGCGCCAGCAGCTTGGAGGCTTTAGGCGAGCAGTACTTC CASSLEALGEQYF
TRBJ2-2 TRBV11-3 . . TGTGCCAGCAGCTACGACCAGGGGGGTTACACCGGGGAGCTGTTTTTT CASSYDQGGYTGELFF
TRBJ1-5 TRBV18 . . TGTGCCAGCTCACCGGACAGCTTTGAGCCCCAGCATTTT CASSPDSFEPQHF
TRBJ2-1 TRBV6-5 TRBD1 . TGTGCCAGCAGTACTGACAGGGGAAGGAACAATGAGCAGTTCTTC CASSTDRGRNNEQFF
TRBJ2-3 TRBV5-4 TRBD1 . TGTGCCAGCAGCCACAGGGGCTTCCCAGATACGCAGTATTTT CASSHRGFPDTQYF
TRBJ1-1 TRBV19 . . TGTGCCAGTAGTATAGAAGGCGGACCGAACACTGAAGCTTTCTTT CASSIEGGPNTEAFF
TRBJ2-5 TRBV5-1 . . TGCGCCAGCAGCTTGGTCGGGACCGTCCAAGAGACCCAGTACTTC CASSLVGTVQETQYF
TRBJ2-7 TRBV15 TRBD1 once TGTGCCACCAGCAGAGAAAGGACAGGGGTGGGCTCCTACGAGCAGTACTTC CATSRERTGVGSYEQYF
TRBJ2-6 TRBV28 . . TGTGCCAGCAGTTTCCGTGCCTCTGGGGCCAACGTCCTGACTTTC CASSFRASGANVLTF
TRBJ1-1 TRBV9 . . TGTGCCAGCAGCGCGCGGACAGACTATTTGAACACTGAAGCTTTCTTT CASSARTDYLNTEAFF
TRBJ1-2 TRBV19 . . TGTGCCAGTAGTATAATACAGGGAGGATATGGCTACACCTTC CASSIIQGGYGYTF
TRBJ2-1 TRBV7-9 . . TGTGCCAGCAGCTCCCCACTGCGCTCCCCGTACAATGAGCAGTTCTTC CASSSPLRSPYNEQFF
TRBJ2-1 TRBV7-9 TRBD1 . TGTGCCAGCAGCCCGGGACAGTATAATGAGCAGCTCTTC CASSPGQYNEQLF
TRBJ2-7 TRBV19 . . TGTGCCAGTAGTATGCCCCCCGGGGAGCAGTACTTC CASSMPPGEQYF
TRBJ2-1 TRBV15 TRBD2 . TGTGCCACCAGCAGCTCCGGCCGTACTAGCGCGGGGCAGTTCTTC CATSSSGRTSAGQFF
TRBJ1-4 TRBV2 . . TGTGCCAGCAGTGAGGCGGGACCCGTCACAACTAATGAAAAACTGTTTTTT CASSEAGPVTTNEKLFF
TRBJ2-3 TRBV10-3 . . TGTGCCATCAGTGTCCCGAGCACAGATACGCAGTATTTT CAISVPSTDTQYF
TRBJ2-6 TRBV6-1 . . TGTGCCAGCAGTGAACTGGGTCCGGGCTCTGGGGCCAACGTCCTGACTTTC CASSELGPGSGANVLTF
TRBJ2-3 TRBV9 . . TGTGCCAGCAGCCAATTAGGGGGGCGGGGCACAGATACGCAGTATTTT CASSQLGGRGTDTQYF
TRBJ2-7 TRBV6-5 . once TGTGCCAGCAGCCTTAAAAGAAAGGAGCAGTACTTC CASSLKRKEQYF
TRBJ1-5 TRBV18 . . TGTGCCAGCTCAAAAAGTCCGGACGGGAATCAGCCCCAGCATTTT CASSKSPDGNQPQHF
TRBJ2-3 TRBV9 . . TGTGCCAGCAGCCCCCGGGCCATGCTAGGCTACACAGATACGCAGTATTTT CASSPRAMLGYTDTQYF
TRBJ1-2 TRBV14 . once TGTGCCAGCAGCCTCCTGACCCCCGGGACTCTCTATGGCTACACCTTC CASSLLTPGTLYGYTF
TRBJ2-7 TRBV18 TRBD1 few TGTGCCAGCTCACGCGGACAGGCGACCTACGAGCAGTACTTC CASSRGQATYEQYF
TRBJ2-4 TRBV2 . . TGTGCCAGCAGTGGGGCAGGTTGGGACATTCAGTACTTC CASSGAGWDIQYF
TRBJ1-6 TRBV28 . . TGTGCCAGCAGTTCCTATGGGGGGAGGGGATGGAGTAATTCACCCCTCCACTTT CASSSYGGRGWSNSPLHF
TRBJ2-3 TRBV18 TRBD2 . TGTGCCAGCTCACCCTCCAGTGGCGGGACTACCCCCAATACGCAGTATTTT CASSPSSGGTTPNTQYF
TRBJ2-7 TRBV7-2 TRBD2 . TGTGCCAGCAGCCGTGTAGCGGGAGAAGCCTACGAGCAGTACTTC CASSRVAGEAYEQYF